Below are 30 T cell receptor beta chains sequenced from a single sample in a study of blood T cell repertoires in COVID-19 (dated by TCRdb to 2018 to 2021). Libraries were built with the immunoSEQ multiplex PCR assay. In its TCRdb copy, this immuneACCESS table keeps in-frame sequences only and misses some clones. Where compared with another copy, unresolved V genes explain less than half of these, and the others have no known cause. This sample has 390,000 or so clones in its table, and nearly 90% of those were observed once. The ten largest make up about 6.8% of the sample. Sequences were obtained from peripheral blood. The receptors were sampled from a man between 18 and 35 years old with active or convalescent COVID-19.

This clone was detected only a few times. CDR3 residues: CASSLGQRGTEAFF. CDR3 in DNA: TGTGCCAGCAGTTTGGGACAGAGGGGCACTGAAGCTTTCTTT. This chain links TRBV28 with TRBJ1-1; the match to TRBD1 covers 7 bases. CDR1 is MDHEN and CDR2 is SYDVKM in the germline V gene. V was pared by 3 bases and J by 4 bases, with 5 bases of the junction left unmatched. CDR3 length equals 14 residues. The full variable domain, in which reference TRBV28 and TRBJ1-1 provide the parts outside the CDR3, is DVKVTQSSRYLVKRTGEKVFLECVQDMDHENMFWYRQDPGLGLRLIYFSYDVKMKEKGDIPEGYSVSREKKERFSLILESASTNQTSMYLCASSLGQRGTEAFFGQGTRLTVV.

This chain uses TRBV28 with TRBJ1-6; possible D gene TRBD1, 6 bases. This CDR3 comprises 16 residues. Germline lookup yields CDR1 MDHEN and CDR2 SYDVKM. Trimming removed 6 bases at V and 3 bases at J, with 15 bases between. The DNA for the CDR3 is TGTGCCAGCAGATCCGGGACACTGATCTATAATTCACCCCTCCACTTT. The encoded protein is CASRSGTLIYNSPLHF.

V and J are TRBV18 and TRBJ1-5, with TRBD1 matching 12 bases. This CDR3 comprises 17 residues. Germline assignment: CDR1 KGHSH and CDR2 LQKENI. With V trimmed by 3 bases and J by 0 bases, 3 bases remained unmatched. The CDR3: CASSPGTGGDSNQPQHF. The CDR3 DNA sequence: TGTGCCAGCTCACCGGGGACAGGGGGCGATAGCAATCAGCCCCAGCATTTT.

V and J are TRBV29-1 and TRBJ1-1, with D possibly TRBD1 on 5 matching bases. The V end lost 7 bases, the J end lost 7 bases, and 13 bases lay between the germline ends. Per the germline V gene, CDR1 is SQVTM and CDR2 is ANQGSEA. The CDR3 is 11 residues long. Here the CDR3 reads CSGDSRIEAFF. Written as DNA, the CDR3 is TGCAGCGGAGACAGCCGGATTGAAGCTTTCTTT.

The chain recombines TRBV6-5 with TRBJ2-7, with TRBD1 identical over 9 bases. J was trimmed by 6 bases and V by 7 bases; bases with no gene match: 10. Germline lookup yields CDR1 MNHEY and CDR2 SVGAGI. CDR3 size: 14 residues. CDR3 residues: CASTGTGQGFEQYF. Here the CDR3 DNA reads TGTGCCAGCACAGGAACGGGACAGGGATTCGAGCAGTACTTC.

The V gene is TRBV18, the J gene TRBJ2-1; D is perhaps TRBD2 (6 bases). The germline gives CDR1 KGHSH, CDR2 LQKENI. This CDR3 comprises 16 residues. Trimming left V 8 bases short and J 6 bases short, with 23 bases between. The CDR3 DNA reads TGTGCCAGCACGCTAAATCACCTAAGGGGACTCAATGAGCAGTTCTTC. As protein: CASTLNHLRGLNEQFF.

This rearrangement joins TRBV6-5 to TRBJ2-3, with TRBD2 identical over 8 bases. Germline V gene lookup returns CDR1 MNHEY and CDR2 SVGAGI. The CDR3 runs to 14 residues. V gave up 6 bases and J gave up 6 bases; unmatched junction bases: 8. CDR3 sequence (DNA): TGTGCCAGCAGCCGCGGGACTAGTGGGGATACGCAGTATTTT. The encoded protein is CASSRGTSGDTQYF.

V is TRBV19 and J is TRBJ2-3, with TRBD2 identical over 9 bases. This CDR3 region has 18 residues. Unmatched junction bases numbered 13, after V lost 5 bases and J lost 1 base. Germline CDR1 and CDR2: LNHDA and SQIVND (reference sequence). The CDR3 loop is CASSAFGSGRDRTDTQYF. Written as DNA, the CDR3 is TGTGCCAGTAGTGCGTTCGGTAGCGGGAGAGATCGCACAGATACGCAGTATTTT.

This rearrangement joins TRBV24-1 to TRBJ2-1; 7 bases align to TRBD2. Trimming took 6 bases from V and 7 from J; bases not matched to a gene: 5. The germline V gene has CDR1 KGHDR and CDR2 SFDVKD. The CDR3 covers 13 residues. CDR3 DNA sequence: TGTGCCACCAGTCGGAGCGGGGCAAATGAGCAGTTCTTC. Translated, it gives CATSRSGANEQFF.

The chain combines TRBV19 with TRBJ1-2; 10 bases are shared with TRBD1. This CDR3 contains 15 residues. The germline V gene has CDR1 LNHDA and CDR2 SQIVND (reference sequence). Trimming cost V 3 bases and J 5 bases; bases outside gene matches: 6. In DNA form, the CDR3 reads TGTGCCAGTAGTATCATTGGACAGGGGGATTATGGCTACACCTTC. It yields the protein CASSIIGQGDYGYTF.

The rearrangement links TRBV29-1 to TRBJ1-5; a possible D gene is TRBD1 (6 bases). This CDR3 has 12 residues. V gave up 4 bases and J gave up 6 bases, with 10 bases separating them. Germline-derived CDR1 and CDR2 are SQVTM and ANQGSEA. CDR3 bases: TGCAGCGTTGTGGGGGCTGGTCAGCCCCAGCATTTT. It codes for CSVVGAGQPQHF.

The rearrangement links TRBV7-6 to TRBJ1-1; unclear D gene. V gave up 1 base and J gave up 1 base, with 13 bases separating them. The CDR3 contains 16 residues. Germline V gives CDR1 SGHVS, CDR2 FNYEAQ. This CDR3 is CASSLVGSLGNTEAFF. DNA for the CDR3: TGTGCCAGCAGCTTAGTCGGTAGCTTGGGGAACACTGAAGCTTTCTTT. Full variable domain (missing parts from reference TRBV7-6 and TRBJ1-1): GAGVSQSPRYKVTKRGQDVALRCDPISGHVSLYWYRQALGQGPEFLTYFNYEAQQDKSGLPNDRFSAERPEGSISTLTIQRTEQRDSAMYRCASSLVGSLGNTEAFFGQGTRLTVV.

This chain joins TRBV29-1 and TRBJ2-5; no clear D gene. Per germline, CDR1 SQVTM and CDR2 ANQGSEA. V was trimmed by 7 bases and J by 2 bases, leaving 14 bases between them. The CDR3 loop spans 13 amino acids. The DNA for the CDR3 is TGCAGCGCCCTCCGTGGCCCTCAAGAGACCCAGTACTTC. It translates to CSALRGPQETQYF. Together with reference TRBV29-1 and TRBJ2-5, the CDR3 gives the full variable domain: SAVISQKPSRDICQRGTSLTIQCQVDSQVTMMFWYRQQPGQSLTLIATANQGSEATYESGFVIDKFPISRPNLTFSTLTVSNMSPEDSSIYLCSALRGPQETQYFGPGTRLLVL.

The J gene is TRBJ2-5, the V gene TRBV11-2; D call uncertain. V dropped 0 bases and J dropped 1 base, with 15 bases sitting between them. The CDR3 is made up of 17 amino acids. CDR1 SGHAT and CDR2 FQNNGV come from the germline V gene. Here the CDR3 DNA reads TGTGCCAGCAGCTTAGAGCCCCTGGTAGCTATCCAAGAGACCCAGTACTTC. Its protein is CASSLEPLVAIQETQYF.

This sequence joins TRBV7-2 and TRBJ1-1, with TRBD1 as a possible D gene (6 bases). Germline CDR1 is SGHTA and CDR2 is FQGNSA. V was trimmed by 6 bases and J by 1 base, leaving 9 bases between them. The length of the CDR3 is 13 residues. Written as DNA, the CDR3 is TGTGCCAGCAGGAGGGGGTGGAACACTGAAGCTTTCTTT. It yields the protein CASRRGWNTEAFF. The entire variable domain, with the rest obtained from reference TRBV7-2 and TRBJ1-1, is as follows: GAGVSQSPSNKVTEKGKDVELRCDPISGHTALYWYRQSLGQGLEFLIYFQGNSAPDKSGLPSDRFSAERTGGSVSTLTIQRTQQEDSAVYLCASRRGWNTEAFFGQGTRLTVV.

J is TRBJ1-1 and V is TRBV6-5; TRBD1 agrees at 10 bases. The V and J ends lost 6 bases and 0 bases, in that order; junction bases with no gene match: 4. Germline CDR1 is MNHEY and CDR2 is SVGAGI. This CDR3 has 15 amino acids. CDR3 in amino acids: CASSRDRGMNTEAFF. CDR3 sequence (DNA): TGTGCCAGCAGCCGGGACAGGGGCATGAACACTGAAGCTTTCTTT.

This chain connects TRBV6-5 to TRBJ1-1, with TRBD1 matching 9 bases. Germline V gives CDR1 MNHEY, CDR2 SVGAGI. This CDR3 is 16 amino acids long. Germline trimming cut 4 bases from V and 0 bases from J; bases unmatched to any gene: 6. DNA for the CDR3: TGTGCCAGCAGTTCCGGACAGGGGAGACTGAACACTGAAGCTTTCTTT. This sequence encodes CASSSGQGRLNTEAFF.

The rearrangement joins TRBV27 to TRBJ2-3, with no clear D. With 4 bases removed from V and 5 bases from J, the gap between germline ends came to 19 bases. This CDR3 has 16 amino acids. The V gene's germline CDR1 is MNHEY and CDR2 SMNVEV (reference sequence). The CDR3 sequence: CASSSRPRVYGDTQYF. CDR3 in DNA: TGTGCCAGCAGTTCACGCCCCCGGGTTTACGGAGATACGCAGTATTTT.

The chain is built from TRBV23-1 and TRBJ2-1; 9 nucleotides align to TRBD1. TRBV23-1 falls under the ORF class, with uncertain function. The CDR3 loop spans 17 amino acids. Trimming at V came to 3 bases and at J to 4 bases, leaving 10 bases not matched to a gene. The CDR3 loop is CASSHSYRDRDYNEQFF. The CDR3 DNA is TGCGCCAGCAGTCACTCCTACCGGGACAGGGATTACAATGAGCAGTTCTTC.

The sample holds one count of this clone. The CDR3 sequence is CASSPGQFRSYEQYF. The DNA for the CDR3 is TGTGCCAGCTCCCCGGGACAGTTCCGCTCCTACGAGCAGTACTTC. The chain has TRBV5-6 and TRBJ2-7, with TRBD1 matching over 7 bases. The CDR3 is made up of 15 amino acids. CDR1 and CDR2 (germline): SGHDT, YYEEEE. Losses at the gene ends were 7 bases for V and 0 bases for J; bases not matched to a gene: 10.

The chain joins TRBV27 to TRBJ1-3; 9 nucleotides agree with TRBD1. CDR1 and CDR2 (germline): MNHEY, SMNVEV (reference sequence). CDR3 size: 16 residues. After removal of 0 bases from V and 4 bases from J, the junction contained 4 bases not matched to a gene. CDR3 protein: CASSLSGTGKGNTIYF. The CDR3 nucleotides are TGTGCCAGCAGTTTATCTGGGACAGGGAAAGGAAACACCATATATTTT.

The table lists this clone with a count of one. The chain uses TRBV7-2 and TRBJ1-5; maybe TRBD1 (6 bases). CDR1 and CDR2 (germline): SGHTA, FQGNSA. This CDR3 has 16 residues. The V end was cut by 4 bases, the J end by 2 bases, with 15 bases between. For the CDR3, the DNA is TGTGCCAGCAGCTCGAAACAGGGAAGCGGCAATCAGCCCCAGCATTTT. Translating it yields CASSSKQGSGNQPQHF.

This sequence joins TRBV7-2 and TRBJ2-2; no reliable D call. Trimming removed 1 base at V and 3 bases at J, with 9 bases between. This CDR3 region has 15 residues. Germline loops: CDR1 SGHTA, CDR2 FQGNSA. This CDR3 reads CASSLGDWDTGELFF. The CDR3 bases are TGTGCCAGCAGCTTAGGCGACTGGGACACCGGGGAGCTGTTTTTT.

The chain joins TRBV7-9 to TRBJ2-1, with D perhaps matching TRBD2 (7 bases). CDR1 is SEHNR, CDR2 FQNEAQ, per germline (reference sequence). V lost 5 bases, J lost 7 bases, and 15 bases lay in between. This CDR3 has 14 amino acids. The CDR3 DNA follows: TGTGCCAGCAGCCCAAGGGGGGGAATAAATGAGCAGTTCTTC. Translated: CASSPRGGINEQFF. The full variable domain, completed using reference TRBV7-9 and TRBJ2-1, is DTGVSQNPRHKITKRGQNVTFRCDPISEHNRLYWYRQTLGQGPEFLTYFQNEAQLEKSRLLSDRFSAERPKGSFSTLEIQRTEQGDSAMYLCASSPRGGINEQFFGPGTRLTVL.

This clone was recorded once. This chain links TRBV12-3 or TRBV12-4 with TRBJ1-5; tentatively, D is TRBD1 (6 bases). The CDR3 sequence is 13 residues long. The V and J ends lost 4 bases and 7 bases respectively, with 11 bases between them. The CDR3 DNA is TGTGCCAGCAGTTCGACCAGGGGCCAGCCCCAGCATTTT. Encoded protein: CASSSTRGQPQHF.

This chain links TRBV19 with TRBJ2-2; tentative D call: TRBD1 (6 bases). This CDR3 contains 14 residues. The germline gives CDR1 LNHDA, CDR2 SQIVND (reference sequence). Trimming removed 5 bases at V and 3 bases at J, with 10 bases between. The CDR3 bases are TGTGCCAGTAGTTATCGACAGGACACCGGGGAGCTGTTTTTT. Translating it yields CASSYRQDTGELFF.

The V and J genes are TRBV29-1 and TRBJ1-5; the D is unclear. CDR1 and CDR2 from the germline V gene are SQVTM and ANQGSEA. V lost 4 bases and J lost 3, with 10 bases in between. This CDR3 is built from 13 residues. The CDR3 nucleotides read TGCAGCGTTGTTGGTAAACTCAATCAGCCCCAGCATTTT. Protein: CSVVGKLNQPQHF.

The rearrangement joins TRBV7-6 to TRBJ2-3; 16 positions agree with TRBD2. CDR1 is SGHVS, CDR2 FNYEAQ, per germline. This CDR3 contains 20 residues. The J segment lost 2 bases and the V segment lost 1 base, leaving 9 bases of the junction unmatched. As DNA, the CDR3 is TGTGCCAGCAGCTTAGAAGTACCGGGACTAGCGGGAGGGCCCACAGATACGCAGTATTTT. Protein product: CASSLEVPGLAGGPTDTQYF.

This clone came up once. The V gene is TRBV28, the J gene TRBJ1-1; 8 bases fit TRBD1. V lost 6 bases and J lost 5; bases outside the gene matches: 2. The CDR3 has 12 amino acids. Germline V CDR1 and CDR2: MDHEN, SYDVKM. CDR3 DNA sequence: TGTGCCAGCAGGCGACAGGGGACTGAAGCTTTCTTT. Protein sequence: CASRRQGTEAFF.

The CDR3 is CASSLGSTWSSYNSPLHF. DNA for the CDR3: TGTGCCAGCAGCTTAGGTAGCACCTGGAGCTCCTATAATTCACCCCTCCACTTT. V gene TRBV13 combines with J gene TRBJ1-6, with unresolved D. Trimming took off 0 bases at V and 0 bases at J, with 12 bases between the two ends. The CDR3 consists of 18 residues. The germline CDR1 and CDR2 sequences are PRHDT and FYEKMQ (reference sequence).